The 29 T cell receptor beta chains below all came from one sample that was sequenced in a study of Graves' ophthalmopathy and Graves' hyperthyroidism. Amplification targeted the TCR beta CDR3 regions, with RNA transcripts as the source material. First-round RT-PCR used HTBI primers; second-round multiplex PCR followed. Using its own MiXCR run on the multiplex PCR reads, TCRdb lists one record per CDR3 protein. The sample carries under 350,000 distinct CDR3 sequences, 15% to 20% recorded once. The sequenced sample was peripheral blood. Receptors originate from an adult man with Graves' ophthalmopathy.

This clonotype showed up many times. This chain connects TRBV29-1 to TRBJ2-7, with D uncertain. This CDR3 spans 13 amino acids. CDR1 SQVTM and CDR2 ANQGSEA come from the germline V gene. Trimming cost V 5 bases and J 0 bases, with 11 bases left between them. CDR3 protein: CSVYRPASYEQYF. The CDR3 region has the DNA TGCAGCGTTTACCGCCCGGCCTCCTACGAGCAGTACTTC.

This clonotype was seen many times. The rearrangement links TRBV25-1 to TRBJ2-2; no clear D gene. Looked up from germline, CDR1 is MGHDK and CDR2 is SYGVNS. Trimming shortened V by 1 base and J by 1 base, and 4 bases separated the two germline ends. The CDR3 runs 14 residues. The CDR3 bases are TGTGCCAGCAGTGAATTGCAGAACACCGGGGAGCTGTTTTTT. Translation: CASSELQNTGELFF. Looking up the rest from reference TRBV25-1 and TRBJ2-2 gives the full variable domain: EADIYQTPRYLVIGTGKKITLECSQTMGHDKMYWYQQDPGMELHLIHYSYGVNSTEKGDLSSESTVSRIRTEHFPLTLESARPSHTSQYLCASSELQNTGELFFGEGSRLTVL.

Note on this clonotype: A much larger clonotype is one base distant, so this may be a read error. Because it lacks the conserved phenylalanine or tryptophan at the end, this CDR3 is likely a read error. V usage is TRBV20-1 and J usage is TRBJ2-7, with a weak D call TRBD2 (5 bases). This CDR3 has 14 amino acids. Trimming left V 6 bases short and J 1 base short, with 16 bases between. The germline CDR1 and CDR2 sequences are DFQATT and SNEGSKA (reference sequence). The CDR3 protein is CSATPVTSSYEQYI. The DNA for the CDR3 is TGCAGTGCGACTCCCGTTACTAGTTCCTACGAGCAGTACATC.

This clonotype was observed a few times. CDR3 in amino acids: CASSLARGLGAGEQYF. The CDR3 DNA sequence: TGTGCCAGCAGTTTAGCTCGTGGACTAGGGGCGGGCGAGCAGTACTTC. The chain links TRBV12-3 or TRBV12-4 to TRBJ2-7, with 7 bases identical to TRBD2. The CDR3 sequence is 16 residues long. J was trimmed by 6 bases and V by 0 bases; bases with no gene match: 11.

The sample holds many counts of this clonotype. The J gene is TRBJ1-2, the V gene TRBV20-1; D gene uncertain. The ends were cut back, 3 bases at V and 1 base at J, with 12 bases in the middle. Germline CDR1 DFQATT, CDR2 SNEGSKA (reference sequence). The CDR3 spans 14 residues. The CDR3 region is CSASPDGRNYGYTF. CDR3 DNA sequence: TGCAGTGCTAGTCCCGACGGACGTAACTATGGCTACACCTTC.

This clonotype was recorded a few times. The genes are TRBV27 and TRBJ2-7, with D possibly being TRBD1 (5 bases). The germline V gene encodes CDR1 MNHEY and CDR2 SMNVEV (reference sequence). V was trimmed by 2 bases and J by 2 bases, leaving 13 bases between them. The CDR3 sequence is 15 residues long. The CDR3 loop reads CASSLQGRTPYEQYF. The CDR3 DNA is TGTGCCAGCAGTTTACAGGGAAGGACCCCCTACGAGCAGTACTTC.

This clonotype was seen at least ten times. The chain uses TRBV12-3 or TRBV12-4 and TRBJ1-1; D is ambiguous. CDR3 length equals 13 residues. V was clipped by 5 bases and J by 9 bases, with 16 bases between them. For the CDR3, the DNA is TGTGCCAGCAGTCTCGGGGTAGGAATCCAAGCTTTCTTT. Amino acids: CASSLGVGIQAFF.

This clonotype was observed many times. The J gene is TRBJ1-2, the V gene TRBV3-1; perhaps TRBD1 as D (5 bases). The CDR3 runs 14 residues. CDR1 and CDR2 (germline): LGHDT, YNNKEL (reference sequence). Trimming pared 4 bases from V and 4 bases from J, leaving 13 bases between. The CDR3 spells CASSPRVPGYGYTF. CDR3 in DNA: TGTGCCAGCAGCCCCAGGGTTCCAGGCTATGGCTACACCTTC. Drawing the rest from reference TRBV3-1 and TRBJ1-2, the complete variable domain is DTAVSQTPKYLVTQMGNDKSIKCEQNLGHDTMYWYKQDSKKFLKIMFSYNNKELIINETVPNRFSPKSPDKAHLNLHINSLELGDSAVYFCASSPRVPGYGYTFGSGTRLTVV.

This clonotype was seen ten or more times. The V gene is TRBV6-2 or TRBV6-3, the J gene TRBJ2-2, with D unresolved. The CDR3 consists of 15 residues. Trimming left V 0 bases short and J 6 bases short, with 11 bases between. Germline-derived CDR1 and CDR2 are MNHEY and SVGEGT. The CDR3: CASSYSNILPGELFF. The CDR3, as DNA: TGTGCCAGCAGTTACTCGAATATACTACCCGGGGAGCTGTTTTTT.

V and J are TRBV20-1 and TRBJ2-4; D is uncertain. Germline CDR1 reads DFQATT; CDR2 reads SNEGSKA (reference sequence). This CDR3 is 17 amino acids long. V was cut by 3 bases and J by 0 bases, with 18 bases left in between. Here the CDR3 DNA reads TGCAGTGCTAGTCGTCGAACAGCACGCTTAGCCAAAAACATTCAGTACTTC. This translates into CSASRRTARLAKNIQYF.

This clonotype occurred many times. The rearrangement links TRBV3-1 to TRBJ1-2; D is possibly TRBD1 (6 bases). Trimming shortened V by 6 bases and J by 6 bases, and 8 bases separated the two germline ends. CDR1 and CDR2 from the germline V gene are LGHDT and YNNKEL (reference sequence). The CDR3 is made up of 11 amino acids. CDR3 protein: CASRRGNGYTF. CDR3 bases: TGTGCCAGCAGGAGGGGGAATGGCTACACCTTC.

Only one count was recorded for this clonotype. This sequence joins TRBV20-1 and TRBJ2-7; TRBD2 aligns across 13 bases. CDR1 is DFQATT and CDR2 is SNEGSKA in the germline V gene (reference sequence). There are 14 residues in the CDR3. With 5 bases clipped from V and 4 bases from J, the junction kept 5 bases outside the gene matches. DNA of the CDR3: TGCAGTGCTGCCCGGACTAGCGGGAGTTACGAGCAGTACTTC. Its translation: CSAARTSGSYEQYF.

At least ten counts were recorded for this clonotype. The chain couples TRBV7-6 to TRBJ2-5, with unresolved D. CDR1 is SGHVS, CDR2 FNYEAQ, per germline. The CDR3 contains 15 residues. V was pared by 0 bases and J by 2 bases, with 10 bases between. CDR3 nucleotide sequence: TGTGCCAGCAGCTTAGCCCCATCAGATCAAGAGACCCAGTACTTC. Translation gives CASSLAPSDQETQYF.

This clonotype showed up just once. The conserved phenylalanine or tryptophan normally closing the CDR3 is absent here, so this likely arose from a read error. The chain carries TRBV28 and TRBJ1-2; perhaps TRBD1 as D (6 bases). This CDR3 contains 13 residues. The V end was cut by 1 base, the J end by 8 bases, with 11 bases between. Germline lookup yields CDR1 MDHEN and CDR2 SYDVKM. The CDR3: CASSLSGGRGYTS. For the CDR3, the DNA is TGTGCCAGCAGTTTATCTGGGGGGCGCGGCTACACCTCC.

This clonotype has a count of ten or more. The gene calls are TRBV5-1 and TRBJ1-1; TRBD1 is a possible D gene (6 bases). CDR1 SGHRS and CDR2 YFSETQ come from the germline V gene. This CDR3 comprises 16 residues. V was shortened by 3 bases and J by 1 base, with 16 bases between the two germline ends. CDR3 nucleotide sequence: TGCGCCAGCAGCTCACGGGACACCACAGGGAACACTGAAGCTTTCTTT. Translation gives CASSSRDTTGNTEAFF.

There are many counts of this clonotype. This chain connects TRBV7-8 to TRBJ1-5; D unresolved. Trimming shortened V by 1 base and J by 5 bases, and 6 bases separated the two germline ends. The CDR3 runs to 13 residues. Germline CDR1 is SGHVS and CDR2 is FQNEAQ. CDR3 bases: TGTGCCAGCAGCTTAGAGCTGGATCAGCCCCAGCATTTT. It codes for CASSLELDQPQHF.

This clonotype has ten or more counts. V and J are TRBV20-1 and TRBJ2-5; possibly TRBD2 for D (7 bases). The germline V gene has CDR1 DFQATT and CDR2 SNEGSKA (reference sequence). The CDR3 is 13 residues long. V was clipped by 3 bases and J by 5 bases, with 13 bases between them. CDR3 region: CSARRGGGETQYF. CDR3 nucleotide sequence: TGCAGTGCTAGGCGCGGGGGCGGGGAGACCCAGTACTTC.

This clonotype was observed a handful of times. The V call is TRBV12-3 or TRBV12-4, the J call TRBJ1-2; unclear D gene. Trimming removed 2 bases at V and 6 bases at J, with 13 bases between. This CDR3 has 14 residues. The chain's CDR3 is CASSLYGRTHGYTF. CDR3 sequence (DNA): TGTGCCAGCAGTTTATATGGCAGGACCCATGGCTACACCTTC.

This clonotype was observed many times. The chain is built from TRBV6-4 and TRBJ1-6; maybe TRBD1 (5 bases). CDR3 length: 15 residues. Germline loops: CDR1 MRHNA, CDR2 SNTAGT. V was shortened by 4 bases and J by 6 bases, with 13 bases between the two germline ends. Here the CDR3 DNA reads TGTGCCAGCAGTGGGGTCCTGACAGCTAATTCACCCCTCCACTTT. This translates into CASSGVLTANSPLHF.

This clonotype was counted at least ten times. J is TRBJ1-5 and V is TRBV29-1; D unclear. Trimming took 4 bases from V and 0 from J, leaving 7 bases between them. The CDR3 consists of 13 residues. Germline V lookup: CDR1 SQVTM, CDR2 ANQGSEA. CDR3 amino acids: CSVVENSNQPQHF. Written as DNA, the CDR3 is TGCAGCGTTGTTGAGAATAGCAATCAGCCCCAGCATTTT.

This clonotype was seen at least ten times. V usage is TRBV6-1 and J usage is TRBJ1-2, with TRBD1 matching 7 bases. V lost 4 bases and J lost 7; bases outside the gene matches: 6. This CDR3 spans 13 amino acids. Germline loops: CDR1 MNHNS, CDR2 SASEGT. CDR3 DNA: TGTGCCAGCAGTGCACAGGGGCCTGGTGGCTACACCTTC. This encodes CASSAQGPGGYTF.

This clonotype was detected ten times or more. The germline gene is not matched at one end of the junction; a read error may be the cause. The chain joins TRBV6-4 to TRBJ2-7; D remains ambiguous. The CDR3 loop spans 13 amino acids. Looked up from germline, CDR1 is MRHNA and CDR2 is SNTAGT. As DNA, the CDR3 is TGTGCCAGCAGTTACTCGTGGGGATACGAGCAGTACTTC. It encodes CASSYSWGYEQYF.

This clonotype was detected ten times or more. The chain couples TRBV11-2 to TRBJ1-1; 8 nucleotides align to TRBD1. The CDR3 is 14 amino acids. Germline CDR1 and CDR2: SGHAT and FQNNGV. The J segment lost 2 bases and the V segment lost 6 bases, leaving 5 bases of the junction unmatched. CDR3 coding DNA: TGTGCCAGCAGACCAACAGGGGGAAACACTGAAGCTTTCTTT. It is translated as CASRPTGGNTEAFF.

The chain employs TRBV28 and TRBJ1-1; D is perhaps TRBD1 (6 bases). The germline CDR1 and CDR2 sequences are MDHEN and SYDVKM. The V end was cut by 3 bases, the J end by 5 bases, with 10 bases between. CDR3 size: 13 residues. The CDR3 region is CASSFRGWTEAFF. In nucleotides, the CDR3 is TGTGCCAGCAGTTTTAGGGGGTGGACTGAAGCTTTCTTT.

CDR3 sequence reads: CASSTHRGEAFF. CDR3 nucleotide sequence: TGTGCCAGCAGCACCCACAGGGGGGAAGCTTTCTTT. The chain couples TRBV7-9 to TRBJ1-1; 8 bases align to TRBD1. The ends lost 5 bases at V and 8 bases at J; junction bases unmatched: 4. CDR1 is SEHNR and CDR2 is FQNEAQ in the germline V gene (reference sequence). This CDR3 spans 12 amino acids.

In this sample, this clonotype turned up many times. This rearrangement joins TRBV6-2 or TRBV6-3 to TRBJ2-5; 15 bases line up with TRBD2. Trimming took 2 bases from V and 3 from J; bases not matched to a gene: 10. Per germline, CDR1 MNHEY and CDR2 SVGEGT. This CDR3 is built from 19 residues. The chain's CDR3 is CASSYRLGTSGGLKETQYF. The CDR3 DNA is TGTGCCAGCAGTTACCGACTAGGGACTAGCGGGGGGCTGAAAGAGACCCAGTACTTC.

This chain links TRBV12-5 with TRBJ2-5; 10 nucleotides agree with TRBD2. CDR3 size: 16 residues. Germline loops: CDR1 LGHNT, CDR2 FRNRAP. V shed 7 bases and J 1 base; nucleotides not matched to a gene: 9. CDR3 protein: CASAKGLADFQETQYF. CDR3 DNA: TGTGCTAGTGCCAAAGGACTAGCGGACTTCCAAGAGACCCAGTACTTC. Full variable domain (remainder filled in from reference TRBV12-5 and TRBJ2-5): DARVTQTPRHKVTEMGQEVTMRCQPILGHNTVFWYRQTMMQGLELLAYFRNRAPLDDSGMPKDRFSAEMPDATLATLKIQPSEPRDSAVYFCASAKGLADFQETQYFGPGTRLLVL.

This clonotype was seen at least ten times. V usage is TRBV4-1 and J usage is TRBJ2-2; the match to TRBD2 covers 10 bases. V trimming: 1 base; J trimming: 5 bases; junction bases outside the gene matches: 13. The CDR3 consists of 19 residues. Germline lookup yields CDR1 MGHRA and CDR2 YSYEKL. The CDR3 coding sequence is TGCGCCAGCAGCCAAGTTCTAGCGGGAGTCTTGAGTGGGACCGGGGAGCTGTTTTTT. It specifies CASSQVLAGVLSGTGELFF.

A note on this clonotype: Its ends do not fully match the called genes, so a read error is possible. The chain couples TRBV9 to TRBJ2-7; D is ambiguous. The CDR3 is 14 amino acids. Germline CDR1 reads SGDLS; CDR2 reads YYNGEE. For the CDR3, the DNA is TGTGCCAGCAGCCTAGTACGTAGCTCCTACGAGCAGTGCTTC. Its translation is CASSLVRSSYEQCF.